Shown below are 17 T cell receptor beta chains from a single sample sequenced in a study of cytomegalovirus exposure and HLA in healthy donors. Use of 60 Vbeta and 13 Jbeta primers characterized the PCR. TCRdb's copy holds only in-frame clones and misses some; the assay was immunoSEQ multiplex PCR. The repertoire holds approximately 82,000 clones, with over 9.5% as singletons. The sample consisted of PBMCs. Source of these receptors: a man between 60 and 75 years old in good health and CMV-seropositive.

This sequence joins TRBV5-6 and TRBJ1-5; possible D gene TRBD1, 6 bases. CDR1 and CDR2 from the germline V gene are SGHDT and YYEEEE. The germline V and J ends were trimmed by 1 base and 7 bases, with 12 bases remaining between them. The CDR3 loop spans 14 amino acids. The CDR3 here is CASSLKGEGQPQHF. Here the CDR3 DNA reads TGTGCCAGCAGCTTGAAGGGGGAAGGCCAGCCCCAGCATTTT. Combining the CDR3 with reference TRBV5-6 and TRBJ1-5 gives the whole variable domain DAGVTQSPTHLIKTRGQQVTLRCSPKSGHDTVSWYQQALGQGPQFIFQYYEEEERQRGNFPDRFSGHQFPNYSSELNVNALLLGDSALYLCASSLKGEGQPQHFGDGTRLSIL.

This clone has just a few counts. The chain employs TRBV5-5 and TRBJ1-1, with a weak D call TRBD1 (5 bases). The CDR3 has 14 amino acids. Germline V gives CDR1 SGHKS, CDR2 YYEKEE (reference sequence). V was cut by 1 base and J by 3 bases, with 10 bases left in between. The CDR3 DNA sequence: TGTGCCAGCAGCTTGAGGCAGGGCCACACTGAAGCTTTCTTT. It encodes CASSLRQGHTEAFF.

This clone was observed at least ten times. CDR3 coding DNA: TGTGCCAGTAGTACCCTAGCGGGGGCGCTAGGTGAGCAGTTCTTC. As protein: CASSTLAGALGEQFF. V gene TRBV19 combines with J gene TRBJ2-1, with TRBD2 matching over 10 bases. This CDR3 has 15 amino acids. V lost 4 bases, J lost 9 bases, and 9 bases stayed unmatched. The germline V gene encodes CDR1 LNHDA and CDR2 SQIVND (reference sequence).

This clone has more than one count but fewer than ten. This chain uses TRBV9 with TRBJ2-1; the match to TRBD2 covers 9 bases. There are 16 residues in the CDR3. Per germline, CDR1 SGDLS and CDR2 YYNGEE. With 4 bases clipped from V and 0 bases from J, the junction kept 5 bases outside the gene matches. The CDR3 is CASSPRLADSYNEQFF. In nucleotides, the CDR3 is TGTGCCAGCAGCCCCCGACTAGCGGACTCCTACAATGAGCAGTTCTTC.

This chain uses TRBV7-3 with TRBJ2-1; D possibly corresponds to TRBD1 (6 bases). V lost 4 bases to trimming and J lost 5 bases, with 12 bases between them. The germline CDR1 and CDR2 sequences are SGHTA and FQGTGA. The CDR3 is 14 residues long. The CDR3 loop is CASSSSGTNNEQFF. The CDR3 nucleotides are TGTGCCAGCAGCTCGTCCGGGACAAACAATGAGCAGTTCTTC.

This chain links TRBV28 with TRBJ1-4; 7 bases are a match to TRBD1. This CDR3 has 13 residues. Germline CDR1 reads MDHEN; CDR2 reads SYDVKM. V lost 10 bases, J lost 2 bases, and 4 bases stayed unmatched. The CDR3, as DNA: TGTGCCACGAAAGGGGGCACTAATGAAAAACTGTTTTTT. This sequence encodes CATKGGTNEKLFF.

The J gene is TRBJ2-3, the V gene TRBV28, with unresolved D. This CDR3 region has 15 residues. The V end was cut by 6 bases, the J end by 0 bases, with 13 bases between. The germline V gene encodes CDR1 MDHEN and CDR2 SYDVKM. CDR3 coding DNA: TGTGCCAGCAGCCCCCTAGGTCCTAGCACAGATACGCAGTATTTT. This encodes CASSPLGPSTDTQYF.

Only a few counts were recorded for this clone. The same CDR3 can be traced to other DNA sequences in this sample. The chain uses TRBV6-5 and TRBJ2-5, with TRBD1 as a possible D gene (5 bases). The CDR3 length is 12 residues. CDR1 and CDR2 (germline): MNHEY, SVGAGI. V shed 6 bases and J shed 2 bases, with 7 bases lying between them. The CDR3, as DNA: TGTGCCAGCAGCCCAGGGCAAGAGACCCAGTACTTC. Its protein product is CASSPGQETQYF.

This clone was picked up a small number of times. The J gene is TRBJ1-2, the V gene TRBV5-1; 7 bases fit TRBD1. The length of the CDR3 is 14 residues. Trimming at V came to 0 bases and at J to 4 bases, leaving 3 bases not matched to a gene. The germline gives CDR1 SGHRS, CDR2 YFSETQ. CDR3 nucleotides: TGCGCCAGCAGCTTGGCCAGGGGGTTCTATGGCTACACCTTC. This sequence encodes CASSLARGFYGYTF.

This clone was found a few times. The rearrangement joins TRBV7-8 to TRBJ2-1; 10 positions match TRBD1. CDR1 and CDR2 from the germline V gene are SGHVS and FQNEAQ. This CDR3 is 15 amino acids long. The trim removed 3 bases at V and 9 bases at J, leaving 8 bases unmatched. This CDR3 reads CASSFRDRGFGEQFF. The CDR3 region has the DNA TGTGCCAGCAGCTTCCGGGACAGGGGCTTTGGTGAGCAGTTCTTC.

This clone was counted a few times. The chain recombines TRBV10-3 with TRBJ1-1; the D is unclear. Trimming cost V 5 bases and J 3 bases, with 10 bases left between them. Germline V gives CDR1 ENHRY, CDR2 SYGVKD. This CDR3 has 13 amino acids. CDR3 coding DNA: TGTGCCATCAGTCCTGGAGTCGACACTGAAGCTTTCTTT. Encoded protein: CAISPGVDTEAFF.

The chain combines TRBV28 with TRBJ2-6; D remains unclear. The CDR3 is 15 residues long. The germline CDR1 and CDR2 sequences are MDHEN and SYDVKM. Trimming took off 6 bases at V and 0 bases at J, with 9 bases between the two ends. The CDR3 here is CASSPGASGANVLTF. As DNA, the CDR3 is TGTGCCAGCAGCCCCGGTGCCTCTGGGGCCAACGTCCTGACTTTC. Together with reference TRBV28 and TRBJ2-6, the CDR3 gives the full variable domain: DVKVTQSSRYLVKRTGEKVFLECVQDMDHENMFWYRQDPGLGLRLIYFSYDVKMKEKGDIPEGYSVSREKKERFSLILESASTNQTSMYLCASSPGASGANVLTFGAGSRLTVL.

This clone was seen only a few times. The chain carries TRBV12-5 and TRBJ2-5, with D perhaps matching TRBD1 (5 bases). The length of the CDR3 is 15 residues. CDR1 is LGHNT and CDR2 is FRNRAP in the germline V gene. V was clipped by 0 bases and J by 4 bases, with 12 bases between them. CDR3 bases: TGTGCTAGTGGTTTGGTAGCACAGGATATAGAGACCCAGTACTTC. Its translation: CASGLVAQDIETQYF.

This clone came up a few times. CDR3 residues: CAWRLGGSHNSPLHF. The CDR3 nucleotides read TGTGCCTGGAGGCTCGGGGGGTCCCATAATTCACCCCTCCACTTT. V and J are TRBV30 and TRBJ1-6, with a possible D match to TRBD1 (5 bases). Trimming took 3 bases from V and 5 from J, leaving 14 bases between them. The CDR3 extends over 15 amino acids. Per germline, CDR1 GTSNPN and CDR2 SVGIG (reference sequence).

This clone was detected a few times. The V gene is TRBV5-1, the J gene TRBJ2-1; 7 nucleotides match TRBD2. The trim removed 6 bases at V and 7 bases at J, leaving 10 bases unmatched. CDR3 length: 14 amino acids. Germline CDR1 reads SGHRS; CDR2 reads YFSETQ. CDR3 coding DNA: TGCGCCAGCATGCTATCGGGAGGTAGTAATGAGCAGTTCTTC. It codes for CASMLSGGSNEQFF.

A few counts support this clone. This chain connects TRBV9 to TRBJ2-2, with TRBD2 as a possible D gene (5 bases). CDR1 is SGDLS and CDR2 is YYNGEE in the germline V gene. The CDR3 spans 16 residues. With 0 bases removed from V and 4 bases from J, the gap between germline ends came to 13 bases. CDR3 amino acids: CASSVGLEGRTGELFF. The CDR3 DNA is TGTGCCAGCAGCGTAGGTCTAGAGGGCCGCACCGGGGAGCTGTTTTTT.

The chain carries TRBV9 and TRBJ1-2; unclear D gene. Germline V gene data show CDR1 as SGDLS and CDR2 as YYNGEE. V lost 0 bases, J lost 1 base, and 10 bases lay in between. The CDR3 contains 15 residues. The CDR3 DNA reads as TGTGCCAGCAGCGTAGGTTCGACTAATAACTATGGCTACACCTTC. Its protein product is CASSVGSTNNYGYTF.